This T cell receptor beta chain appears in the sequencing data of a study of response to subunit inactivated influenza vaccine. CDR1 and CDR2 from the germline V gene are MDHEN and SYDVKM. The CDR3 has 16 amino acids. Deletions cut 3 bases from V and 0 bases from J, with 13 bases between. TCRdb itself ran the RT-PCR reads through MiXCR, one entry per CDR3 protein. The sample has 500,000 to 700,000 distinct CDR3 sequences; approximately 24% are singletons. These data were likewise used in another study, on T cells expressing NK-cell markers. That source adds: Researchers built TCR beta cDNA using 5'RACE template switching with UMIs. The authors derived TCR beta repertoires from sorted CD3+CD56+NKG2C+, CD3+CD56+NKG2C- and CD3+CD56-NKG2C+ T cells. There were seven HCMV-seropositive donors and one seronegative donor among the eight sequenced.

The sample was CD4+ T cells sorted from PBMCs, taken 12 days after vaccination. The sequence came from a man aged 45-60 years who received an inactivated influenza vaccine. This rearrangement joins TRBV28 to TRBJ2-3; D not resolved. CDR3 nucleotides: TGTGCCAGCAGTTTCGGACCCAGATTTAGCACAGATACGCAGTATTTT. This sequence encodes CASSFGPRFSTDTQYF. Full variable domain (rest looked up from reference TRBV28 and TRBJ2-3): DVKVTQSSRYLVKRTGEKVFLECVQDMDHENMFWYRQDPGLGLRLIYFSYDVKMKEKGDIPEGYSVSREKKERFSLILESASTNQTSMYLCASSFGPRFSTDTQYFGPGTRLTVL.